The next 28 T cell receptor beta chains were all read from a single sample in a study of blood T cell repertoires in COVID-19. Method: immunoSEQ multiplex PCR; TCRdb's copy keeps in-frame clones and lacks some. The sample records around 330,000 clones, roughly 87% being singletons. The sample was PBMCs or T cells enriched from blood (not recorded which). Receptors were obtained from a woman aged 18-29 years who had recovered from COVID-19.

This clone has more than one count but fewer than ten. This chain connects TRBV19 to TRBJ1-6; no clear D. The ends were cut back, 2 bases at V and 8 bases at J, with 7 bases in the middle. The CDR3 consists of 13 residues. Germline CDR1 and CDR2: LNHDA and SQIVND (reference sequence). The CDR3 here is CASSILADSPLHF. CDR3 bases: TGTGCCAGTAGTATATTAGCCGATTCACCCCTCCACTTT. The full variable domain, rest sourced from reference TRBV19 and TRBJ1-6, is DGGITQSPKYLFRKEGQNVTLSCEQNLNHDAMYWYRQDPGQGLRLIYYSQIVNDFQKGDIAEGYSVSREKKESFPLTVTSAQKNPTAFYLCASSILADSPLHFGNGTRLTVT.

The V and J genes are TRBV10-3 and TRBJ2-7, with 14 bases that match TRBD2. Germline V gene lookup returns CDR1 ENHRY and CDR2 SYGVKD. The V and J ends lost 10 bases and 2 bases, in that order; junction bases with no gene match: 7. This CDR3 contains 15 residues. The CDR3 protein is CATGLAGGTAYEQYF. The CDR3 DNA reads TGTGCCACCGGACTAGCGGGAGGTACAGCCTACGAGCAGTACTTC.

The V gene is TRBV4-3, the J gene TRBJ1-1, with TRBD1 matching 7 bases. CDR3 size: 16 residues. CDR1 and CDR2 from the germline V gene are LGHNA and YSLEER. V was pared by 1 base and J by 10 bases, with 15 bases of the junction left unmatched. CDR3 nucleotides: TGCGCCAGCAGCCAAGTAAAAGATCGAGGGGGCGATCCAGCTTTCTTT. Its protein product is CASSQVKDRGGDPAFF.

The chain has TRBV15 and TRBJ2-7, with D possibly TRBD1 on 6 matching bases. Germline V CDR1 and CDR2: LNHNV, YYDKDF (reference sequence). The CDR3 is 14 amino acids. Deletions cut 6 bases from V and 7 bases from J, with 19 bases between. DNA for the CDR3: TGTGCCACCAGTCAGGGGTTCTCTCTAGTGGAGCAGTACTTC. This codes for CATSQGFSLVEQYF. The whole variable domain, remainder taken from reference TRBV15 and TRBJ2-7, is DAMVIQNPRYQVTQFGKPVTLSCSQTLNHNVMYWYQQKSSQAPKLLFHYYDKDFNNEADTPDNFQSRRPNTSFCFLDIRSPGLGDTAMYLCATSQGFSLVEQYFGPGTRLTVT.

The chain employs TRBV5-6 and TRBJ1-1, with D possibly being TRBD1 (6 bases). The germline V and J ends were trimmed by 4 bases and 11 bases, with 15 bases remaining between them. The germline V gene has CDR1 SGHDT and CDR2 YYEEEE. The CDR3 consists of 12 residues. Written as DNA, the CDR3 is TGTGCCAGCAGCCCGGGGGGGGCGGTGGCTTTCTTT. This codes for CASSPGGAVAFF. The full variable domain, in which reference TRBV5-6 and TRBJ1-1 provide the parts outside the CDR3, is DAGVTQSPTHLIKTRGQQVTLRCSPKSGHDTVSWYQQALGQGPQFIFQYYEEEERQRGNFPDRFSGHQFPNYSSELNVNALLLGDSALYLCASSPGGAVAFFGQGTRLTVV.

The chain couples TRBV4-3 to TRBJ2-4; unclear D gene. The germline V gene encodes CDR1 LGHNA and CDR2 YSLEER. V lost 0 bases and J 0 bases, leaving 6 bases between the germline ends. CDR3 length: 15 residues. The CDR3 DNA reads as TGCGCCAGCAGCCAAGATGTTCTAGCCAAAAACATTCAGTACTTC. This sequence encodes CASSQDVLAKNIQYF.

The chain links TRBV6-5 to TRBJ2-2; no clear D. V was clipped by 4 bases and J by 2 bases, with 5 bases between them. The V gene's germline CDR1 is MNHEY and CDR2 SVGAGI. This CDR3 region has 13 residues. CDR3 sequence reads: CASSSLNTGELFF. The CDR3 DNA is TGTGCCAGCAGTTCTCTCAACACCGGGGAGCTGTTTTTT.

The chain uses TRBV18 and TRBJ1-1; TRBD1 might be the D (5 bases). CDR1 is KGHSH and CDR2 is LQKENI in the germline V gene. This CDR3 has 16 residues. Deletions cut 2 bases from V and 0 bases from J, with 13 bases between. In nucleotides, the CDR3 is TGTGCCAGCTCACCATCGCAGGGTGGGATGAACACTGAAGCTTTCTTT. Its translation is CASSPSQGGMNTEAFF.

The rearrangement joins TRBV6-2 or TRBV6-3 to TRBJ2-7; 12 bases are a match to TRBD2. Per the germline V gene, CDR1 is MNHEY and CDR2 is SVGEGT. With V trimmed by 4 bases and J by 0 bases, 7 bases remained unmatched. The CDR3 length is 17 residues. CDR3 DNA: TGTGCCAGCAGTTCCCCTCGACTAGCGGGGGCCTCCTACGAGCAGTACTTC. It yields the protein CASSSPRLAGASYEQYF.

This clone was detected only once. The chain employs TRBV2 and TRBJ1-1, with TRBD1 as a possible D gene (5 bases). V lost 0 bases and J lost 4, with 9 bases in between. Germline V gene lookup returns CDR1 SNHLY and CDR2 FYNNEI. This CDR3 has 14 residues. The CDR3 DNA sequence: TGTGCCAGCAGTGAAGCGGTGGGGGGCACTGAAGCTTTCTTT. It yields the protein CASSEAVGGTEAFF.

The gene calls are TRBV5-1 and TRBJ1-1; TRBD1 might be the D (6 bases). The germline gives CDR1 SGHRS, CDR2 YFSETQ. The CDR3 has 13 residues. V lost 4 bases and J 1 base, leaving 8 bases between the germline ends. The CDR3 DNA follows: TGCGCCAGCAGCGAGACAGGGAACACTGAAGCTTTCTTT. It translates to CASSETGNTEAFF.

This clone has a single count. The rearrangement joins TRBV7-2 to TRBJ1-1, with 7 bases that match TRBD1. The CDR3 contains 15 residues. V was pared by 5 bases and J by 1 base, with 7 bases of the junction left unmatched. Germline CDR1 reads SGHTA; CDR2 reads FQGNSA. The CDR3 sequence is CASSPRTGTNTEAFF. CDR3 nucleotide sequence: TGTGCCAGCAGCCCGAGGACAGGAACGAACACTGAAGCTTTCTTT.

The chain is built from TRBV11-2 and TRBJ1-2; 10 bases line up with TRBD1. Trimming cost V 6 bases and J 3 bases; bases outside gene matches: 7. The length of the CDR3 is 15 residues. CDR1 SGHAT and CDR2 FQNNGV come from the germline V gene. The CDR3 sequence: CASRLAGQGDYGYTF. The CDR3 DNA sequence: TGTGCCAGCAGACTTGCAGGACAGGGGGACTATGGCTACACCTTC. The variable domain in full, completed from reference TRBV11-2 and TRBJ1-2, reads EAGVAQSPRYKIIEKRQSVAFWCNPISGHATLYWYQQILGQGPKLLIQFQNNGVVDDSQLPKDRFSAERLKGVDSTLKIQPAKLEDSAVYLCASRLAGQGDYGYTFGSGTRLTVV.

The V gene is TRBV5-4, the J gene TRBJ1-1; 9 bases align to TRBD1. Germline loops: CDR1 SGHNT, CDR2 YYREEE (reference sequence). This CDR3 spans 15 amino acids. V shed 4 bases, J shed 1 base, and the junction held 5 bases outside the gene matches. CDR3 in DNA: TGTGCCAGCAGCACGGGGACAGGGAGGAACACTGAAGCTTTCTTT. Protein: CASSTGTGRNTEAFF.

This clone was seen once. V gene TRBV19 combines with J gene TRBJ1-5; D is unresolved. V was clipped by 5 bases and J by 2 bases, with 7 bases between them. Looked up from germline, CDR1 is LNHDA and CDR2 is SQIVND (reference sequence). The CDR3 loop spans 13 amino acids. The DNA for the CDR3 is TGTGCCAGTAGTCGCCAGGGCAATCAGCCCCAGCATTTT. Protein sequence: CASSRQGNQPQHF.

This chain joins TRBV7-8 and TRBJ2-2, with D uncertain. Germline CDR1 SGHVS, CDR2 FQNEAQ. The CDR3 is 14 residues long. Trimming took off 1 base at V and 8 bases at J, with 11 bases between the two ends. The CDR3, as DNA: TGTGCCAGCAGCTTAGTAAGAGAGAAGGGGGAGCTGTTTTTT. Translated, it gives CASSLVREKGELFF.

The chain couples TRBV23-1 to TRBJ1-4, with D perhaps TRBD1 (6 bases). TRBV23-1 is noted as an ORF with a role that remains uncertain. V lost 6 bases and J 7 bases, leaving 15 bases between the germline ends. The CDR3 covers 14 residues. The CDR3 nucleotides read TGCGCCAGCAGCTTCCTTAGACAGGTTGAAAAACTGTTTTTT. Its translation is CASSFLRQVEKLFF.

This clone was seen only once. The chain uses TRBV5-4 and TRBJ2-6; D unclear. CDR1 SGHNT and CDR2 YYREEE come from the germline V gene (reference sequence). CDR3 length: 14 amino acids. With 4 bases removed from V and 0 bases from J, the gap between germline ends came to 5 bases. As DNA, the CDR3 is TGTGCCAGCAGCCTAGTCTCTGGGGCCAACGTCCTGACTTTC. Translating it yields CASSLVSGANVLTF.

The CDR3 coding sequence is TGCGCCAGCAGCTCTTCCGGGACTAGAATGTGGACAGATACGCAGTATTTT. Translated: CASSSSGTRMWTDTQYF. The rearrangement links TRBV5-1 to TRBJ2-3; 8 bases agree with TRBD2. The V segment lost 3 bases and the J segment 3 bases; nucleotides outside the gene matches: 12. This CDR3 spans 17 amino acids. In germline, CDR1 is SGHRS, CDR2 YFSETQ.

The rearrangement links TRBV7-9 to TRBJ1-4; 10 nucleotides agree with TRBD1. Germline V lookup: CDR1 SEHNR, CDR2 FQNEAQ (reference sequence). The CDR3 totals 13 residues. V trimming: 8 bases; J trimming: 7 bases; junction bases outside the gene matches: 4. In DNA, the CDR3 is TGTGCCAGCCTTGGACAGGGGGGTGAAAAACTGTTTTTT. Protein sequence: CASLGQGGEKLFF.

This chain links TRBV7-2 with TRBJ2-1; 16 bases match TRBD2. The CDR3 sequence is 18 residues long. Germline V gene sequence: CDR1 SGHTA, CDR2 FQGNSA. V lost 5 bases, J lost 4 bases, and 8 bases stayed unmatched. The CDR3 nucleotides are TGTGCCAGCAGCCCAGGGGGGACTAGCGGGGGGGGATACAATGAGCAGTTCTTC. This sequence encodes CASSPGGTSGGGYNEQFF.

The chain is built from TRBV5-5 and TRBJ1-1, with TRBD1 identical over 12 bases. V dropped 0 bases and J dropped 10; count of bases not matched to a gene: 7. This CDR3 comprises 15 residues. Germline CDR1 and CDR2: SGHKS and YYEKEE (reference sequence). CDR3 DNA sequence: TGTGCCAGCAGCTTGGAGGGGACAGGGGGCCGGGGAGCTTTCTTT. This encodes CASSLEGTGGRGAFF. Full variable domain (missing parts from reference TRBV5-5 and TRBJ1-1): DAGVTQSPTHLIKTRGQQVTLRCSPISGHKSVSWYQQVLGQGPQFIFQYYEKEERGRGNFPDRFSARQFPNYSSELNVNALLLGDSALYLCASSLEGTGGRGAFFGQGTRLTVV.

The gene calls are TRBV2 and TRBJ2-6; 7 bases agree with TRBD2. The CDR3 runs to 15 residues. Trimming at V came to 8 bases and at J to 2 bases, leaving 6 bases not matched to a gene. Germline loops: CDR1 SNHLY, CDR2 FYNNEI. DNA of the CDR3: TGTGCCAGCTCCGGGGGGAGGGCTGGGGCCAACGTCCTGACTTTC. Amino acid sequence: CASSGGRAGANVLTF. The full variable domain, in which reference TRBV2 and TRBJ2-6 provide the parts outside the CDR3, is EPEVTQTPSHQVTQMGQEVILRCVPISNHLYFYWYRQILGQKVEFLVSFYNNEISEKSEIFDDQFSVERPDGSNFTLKIRSTKLEDSAMYFCASSGGRAGANVLTFGAGSRLTVL.

The V gene is TRBV7-2, the J gene TRBJ2-7, with a possible D match to TRBD1 (6 bases). Germline loops: CDR1 SGHTA, CDR2 FQGNSA. The V and J ends lost 5 bases and 0 bases respectively, with 14 bases between them. The CDR3 has 15 residues. The CDR3 coding sequence is TGTGCCAGCAGCCAGGACAGTTTAGACTCCTACGAGCAGTACTTC. Protein sequence: CASSQDSLDSYEQYF.

This clone was seen a single time. This chain links TRBV28 with TRBJ2-1; TRBD1 matches at 10 bases. The V gene's germline CDR1 is MDHEN and CDR2 SYDVKM. CDR3 size: 15 residues. V shed 6 bases, J shed 5 bases, and the junction held 7 bases outside the gene matches. CDR3 protein: CASSYGTGADNEQFF. The CDR3 DNA reads as TGTGCCAGCAGCTATGGGACAGGGGCGGACAATGAGCAGTTCTTC.

The chain uses TRBV20-1 and TRBJ1-6; D possibly corresponds to TRBD1 (6 bases). Trimming removed 3 bases from V and 7 bases from J, with 10 bases in between. The CDR3 totals 13 residues. The germline V gene encodes CDR1 DFQATT and CDR2 SNEGSKA (reference sequence). In DNA form, the CDR3 reads TGCAGTGCTAGTGGGACAAGCAATTCACCCCTCCACTTT. It yields the protein CSASGTSNSPLHF.

V and J are TRBV19 and TRBJ1-2, with D perhaps TRBD1 (5 bases). Germline lookup yields CDR1 LNHDA and CDR2 SQIVND (reference sequence). Trimming left V 4 bases short and J 6 bases short, with 21 bases between. The CDR3 has 16 residues. The CDR3 nucleotides read TGTGCCAGTAGTACTCTTCGCGGGGAGGGGAGAGATGGCTACACCTTC. It specifies CASSTLRGEGRDGYTF. The complete variable domain, with remaining parts taken from reference TRBV19 and TRBJ1-2, reads DGGITQSPKYLFRKEGQNVTLSCEQNLNHDAMYWYRQDPGQGLRLIYYSQIVNDFQKGDIAEGYSVSREKKESFPLTVTSAQKNPTAFYLCASSTLRGEGRDGYTFGSGTRLTVV.

CDR3 sequence: CATSEGLADSYEQYF. The CDR3 region has the DNA TGTGCCACCAGCGAGGGACTAGCGGACTCCTACGAGCAGTACTTC. The chain recombines TRBV24-1 with TRBJ2-7; 11 bases agree with TRBD2. Germline assignment: CDR1 KGHDR and CDR2 SFDVKD. J was trimmed by 0 bases and V by 7 bases; bases with no gene match: 4. The CDR3 length is 15 residues.